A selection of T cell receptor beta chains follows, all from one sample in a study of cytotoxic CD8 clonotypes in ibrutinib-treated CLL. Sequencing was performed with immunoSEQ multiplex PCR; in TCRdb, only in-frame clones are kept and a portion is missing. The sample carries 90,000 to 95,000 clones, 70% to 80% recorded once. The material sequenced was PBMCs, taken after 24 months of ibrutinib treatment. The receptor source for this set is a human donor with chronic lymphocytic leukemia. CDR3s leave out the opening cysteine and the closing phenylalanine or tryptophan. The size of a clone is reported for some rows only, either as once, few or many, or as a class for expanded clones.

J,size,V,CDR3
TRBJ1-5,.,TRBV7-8,ASSSRTGNQPQH
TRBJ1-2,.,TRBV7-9,ASSHGTFYGYT
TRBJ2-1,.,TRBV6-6,ASSYGANEQF
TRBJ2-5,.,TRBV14,ASSLLTAGQETQY
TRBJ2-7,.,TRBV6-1,ASVHRTGSYEQY
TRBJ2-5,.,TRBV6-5,ASRDPGRETQY
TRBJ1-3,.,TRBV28,ASRLPIGGNTIY
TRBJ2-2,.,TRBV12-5,ASARTSGRAGELF
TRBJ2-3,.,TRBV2,ASSRTNTDTQY
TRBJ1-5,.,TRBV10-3,AIRGQTNQPQH
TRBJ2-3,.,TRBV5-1,ASSLEGSNSDTQY
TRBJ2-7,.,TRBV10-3,AISGQGYEQY
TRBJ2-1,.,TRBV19,ASSIRGGYNEQF
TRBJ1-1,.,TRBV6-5,ASLIWGRGGTEAF
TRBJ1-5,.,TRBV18,ASSSQGDNQPQH
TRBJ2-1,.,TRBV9,ASSVAAREGINEQF
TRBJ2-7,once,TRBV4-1,ASSPISRDEQY
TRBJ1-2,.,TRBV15,ATSRDTGGDYGYT
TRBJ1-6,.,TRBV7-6,ASSLVGIGGNSPLH
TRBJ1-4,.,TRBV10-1,ASSERGTGREELF
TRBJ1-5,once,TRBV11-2,ASSSDFNQPQH
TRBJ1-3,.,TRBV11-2,ASSRAPGVSGNTIY
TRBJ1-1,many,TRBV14,ASSLSRNTEAF
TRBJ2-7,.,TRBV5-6,ASGTRGGYEQY
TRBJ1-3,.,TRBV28,ASSFRDIRNTIY
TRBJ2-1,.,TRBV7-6,ASSSMTGYNEQF
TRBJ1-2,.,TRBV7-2,ASSVSRAGYGYT
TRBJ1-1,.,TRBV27,ASSLDVGTEAF
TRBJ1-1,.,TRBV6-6,ASRTAMNTEAF
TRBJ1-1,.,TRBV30,AWSGRDSIWGF
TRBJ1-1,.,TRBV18,ASSLEGAGTEAF